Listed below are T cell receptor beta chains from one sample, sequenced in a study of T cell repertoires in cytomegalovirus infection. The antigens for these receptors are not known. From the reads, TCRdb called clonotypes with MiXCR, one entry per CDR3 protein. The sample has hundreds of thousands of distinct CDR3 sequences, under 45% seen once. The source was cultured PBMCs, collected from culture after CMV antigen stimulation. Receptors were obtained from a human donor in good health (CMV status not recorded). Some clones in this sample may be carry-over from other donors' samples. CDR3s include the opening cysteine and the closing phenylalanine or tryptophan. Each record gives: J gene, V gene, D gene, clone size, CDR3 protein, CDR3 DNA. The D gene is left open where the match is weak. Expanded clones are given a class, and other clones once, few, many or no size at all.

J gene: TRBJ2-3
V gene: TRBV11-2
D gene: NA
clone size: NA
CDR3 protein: CASSLVSAPATQYF
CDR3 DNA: TGTGCCAGCAGCTTAGTATCTGCGCCCGCCACGCAGTATTTT

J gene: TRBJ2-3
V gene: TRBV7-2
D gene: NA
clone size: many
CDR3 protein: CASHRDTQYF
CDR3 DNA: TGTGCCAGCCATCGCGATACGCAGTATTTT

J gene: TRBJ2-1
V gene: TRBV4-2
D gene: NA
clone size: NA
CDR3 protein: CASSESGSNEQFF
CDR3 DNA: TGTGCCAGCAGCGAAAGCGGGTCCAATGAGCAGTTCTTC

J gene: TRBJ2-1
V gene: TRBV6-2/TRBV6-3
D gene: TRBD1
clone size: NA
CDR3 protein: CASSYGGQGYEQFF
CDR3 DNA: TGTGCCAGCAGTTACGGGGGACAGGGGTATGAGCAGTTCTTC

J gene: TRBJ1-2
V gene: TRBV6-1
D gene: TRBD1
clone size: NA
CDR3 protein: CASSENWTGENYGYTF
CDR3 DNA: TGTGCCAGCAGTGAAAATTGGACAGGGGAAAACTATGGCTACACCTTC

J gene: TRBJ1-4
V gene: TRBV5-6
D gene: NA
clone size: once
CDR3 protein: CASSSKEGWDEKLFF
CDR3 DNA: TGTGCCAGCAGCTCGAAAGAAGGGTGGGATGAAAAACTGTTTTTT

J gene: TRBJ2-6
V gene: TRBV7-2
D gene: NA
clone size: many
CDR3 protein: CASSLWGAGANVLTF
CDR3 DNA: TGTGCCAGCAGCCTATGGGGGGCCGGGGCCAACGTCCTGACTTTC

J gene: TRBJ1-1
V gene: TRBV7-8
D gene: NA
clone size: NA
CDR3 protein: CASSLDGAEAFF
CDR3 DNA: TGTGCCAGCAGCTTAGATGGCGCTGAAGCTTTCTTT

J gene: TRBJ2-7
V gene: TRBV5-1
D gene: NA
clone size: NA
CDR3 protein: CASSTAGSYEQYF
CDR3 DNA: TGCGCCAGCAGCACGGCGGGCTCCTACGAGCAGTACTTC

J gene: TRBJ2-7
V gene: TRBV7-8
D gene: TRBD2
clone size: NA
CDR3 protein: CASSPGWRGVDYEQYF
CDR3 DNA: TGTGCCAGCAGCCCGGGGTGGCGGGGGGTAGACTACGAGCAGTACTTC

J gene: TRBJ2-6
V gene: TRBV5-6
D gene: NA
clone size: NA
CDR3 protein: CASADLAAGANVLTF
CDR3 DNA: TGTGCCTCAGCGGATCTGGCGGCTGGGGCCAACGTCCTGACTTTC

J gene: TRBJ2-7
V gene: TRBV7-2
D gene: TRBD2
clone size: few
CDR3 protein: CASSISRTSGGDEQYF
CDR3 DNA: TGTGCCAGCAGCATATCAAGGACTAGCGGGGGTGACGAGCAGTACTTC

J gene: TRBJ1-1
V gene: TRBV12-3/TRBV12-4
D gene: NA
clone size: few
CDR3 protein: CASSLSLVDEAFF
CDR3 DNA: TGTGCCAGCAGTTTGTCGTTGGTTGATGAAGCTTTCTTT

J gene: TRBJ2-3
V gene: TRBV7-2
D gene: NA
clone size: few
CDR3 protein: CASRVSPSTDTQYF
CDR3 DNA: TGTGCCAGCAGGGTCTCACCTAGCACAGATACGCAGTATTTT

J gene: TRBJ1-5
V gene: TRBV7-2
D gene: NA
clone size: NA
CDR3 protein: CASSLAGSVFF
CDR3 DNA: TGTGCCAGCAGCTTAGCTGGGTCCGTCTTCTTT

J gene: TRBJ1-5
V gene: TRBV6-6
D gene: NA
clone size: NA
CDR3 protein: CASSFQLERNQPQHF
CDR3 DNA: TGTGCCAGCAGTTTCCAACTGGAGCGCAATCAGCCCCAGCATTTT

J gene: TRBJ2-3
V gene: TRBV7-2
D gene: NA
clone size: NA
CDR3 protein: CASSPSMDTQYF
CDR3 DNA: TGTGCCAGCAGCCCCTCTATGGATACGCAGTATTTT

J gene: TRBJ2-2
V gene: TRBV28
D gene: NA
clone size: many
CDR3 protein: CASSLLGRGGELFF
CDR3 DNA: TGTGCCAGCAGTCTCCTGGGCCGTGGCGGGGAGCTGTTTTTT

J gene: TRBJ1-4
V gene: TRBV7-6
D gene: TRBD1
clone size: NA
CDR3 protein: CASSSTGGAGEKLFF
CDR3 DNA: TGTGCCAGCAGCTCCACAGGGGGCGCCGGGGAAAAACTGTTTTTT

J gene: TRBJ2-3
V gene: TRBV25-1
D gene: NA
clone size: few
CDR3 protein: CASSRPQGPDTQYF
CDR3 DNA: TGTGCCAGCAGCCGCCCCCAAGGGCCCGATACGCAGTATTTT

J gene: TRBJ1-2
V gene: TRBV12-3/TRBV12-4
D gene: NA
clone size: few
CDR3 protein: CASSFVGVGYTF
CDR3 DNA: TGTGCCAGCAGTTTTGTTGGCGTTGGCTACACCTTC

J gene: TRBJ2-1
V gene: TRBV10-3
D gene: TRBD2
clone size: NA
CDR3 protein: CAISESSAGGDGEQFF
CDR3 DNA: TGTGCCATCAGTGAGTCGTCGGCGGGAGGGGACGGTGAGCAGTTCTTC

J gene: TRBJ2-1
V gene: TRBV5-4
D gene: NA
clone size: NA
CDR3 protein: CASSSRLSSYNEQFF
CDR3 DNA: TGTGCCAGCAGCTCCCGACTAAGCTCCTACAATGAGCAGTTCTTC

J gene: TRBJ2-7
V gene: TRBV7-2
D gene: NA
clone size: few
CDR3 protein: CASRISGSYEQYF
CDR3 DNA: TGTGCCAGCCGAATCTCCGGCTCCTACGAGCAGTACTTC

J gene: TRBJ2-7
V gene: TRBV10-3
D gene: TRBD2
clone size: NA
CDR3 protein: CAIRRTSGTYEQYF
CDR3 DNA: TGTGCCATCAGGCGGACTAGCGGGACCTACGAGCAGTACTTC